This T cell receptor beta chain was obtained from a study of CD8 T cells in Susac syndrome. Study context: Within the group of sequenced Susac syndrome patients, more than five had active disease and eight were in remission. Study-wide results and caveats: The CD4+ T cell repertoires, which came from Susac syndrome patients, showed no sign of clonal expansion.

Details on this clonotype: Its specificity is unknown.

It was with random hexamers that roughly 0.45 to 1 ug RNA was reverse transcribed. Across 54 Vbeta and 13 Jbeta, TCR beta CDR3 was amplified with immunoSEQ multiplex PCR. One entry per CDR3 protein, called by TCRdb with MiXCR from the immunoSEQ multiplex PCR reads. The repertoire holds approximately 150,000 distinct CDR3 sequences, with almost 96% as singletons. CDR3 size: 14 residues. Germline V CDR1 and CDR2: SQVTM, ANQGSEA. J was trimmed by 4 bases and V by 4 bases; bases with no gene match: 8. CD8+ and CD4+ T cells from blood underwent TCR beta sequencing. The receptor was derived from a human donor with Susac syndrome. V and J are TRBV29-1 and TRBJ1-1, with TRBD1 matching 8 bases. Sample: CD4+ T cells from PBMCs. This CDR3 is CSVAPRGPGTEAFF. The DNA for the CDR3 is TGCAGCGTTGCGCCCAGGGGGCCGGGCACTGAAGCTTTCTTT.